This TCR beta chain was obtained from a study of blood T cell repertoires in COVID-19. Whole-study context: Whether acute or convalescent, the COVID-19 samples came from the United States, Italy and Spain. T cells, B-cell-depleted T cells, or PBMCs provided the cDNA or gDNA that served as material.

This clone was observed a few times. The repertoire was sequenced with immunoSEQ multiplex PCR; TCRdb's copy has only in-frame clones and lacks some. The data show 55,000 to 85,000 clones, about nine tenths seen once. The CDR3 has 15 residues. CDR1 is GTSNPN and CDR2 is SVGIG in the germline V gene (reference sequence). Trimming left V 3 bases short and J 7 bases short, with 18 bases between. The sequencing sample was made of peripheral blood. The TCR comes from a woman younger than 35 with acute or convalescent COVID-19. The V gene is TRBV30, the J gene TRBJ1-4, with D perhaps matching TRBD1 (6 bases). CDR3 sequence: CAWSTGSRHGEKLFF. DNA for the CDR3: TGTGCCTGGAGCACAGGGAGCAGGCACGGTGAAAAACTGTTTTTT.